The sequence of this TCR beta chain was determined in a study of cytomegalovirus exposure and HLA in healthy donors. The wider study: The same platform was used for the 120 validation repertoires and the 600 to 850 first-cohort repertoires, a later analysis reported. Study observations and caveats: Cytomegalovirus status, reportedly, was diagnosed with high specificity and sensitivity by the classifier. The study found most TCR sequences rare, yet found some public TCRs in many donors. The study labeled more than 150 TCR beta chains cytomegalovirus-associated.

The CDR3 spans 16 residues. V was pared by 1 base and J by 6 bases, with 5 bases of the junction left unmatched. Germline V gives CDR1 MNHEY, CDR2 SMNVEV (reference sequence). The repertoire was sequenced with immunoSEQ multiplex PCR; TCRdb's copy has only in-frame clones and lacks some. Among more than 300,000 clones listed, 86% were seen once. Worth noting for this clone: Its specificity is not known.

This receptor was taken from a woman aged 18-29 years in good health and CMV-seronegative. This chain uses TRBV27 with TRBJ2-2; 10 nucleotides align to TRBD2. The sequenced sample was PBMCs. Here the CDR3 reads CASSLLGLAGAGELFF. The CDR3 DNA follows: TGTGCCAGCAGTTTATTAGGCCTAGCGGGAGCCGGGGAGCTGTTTTTT.